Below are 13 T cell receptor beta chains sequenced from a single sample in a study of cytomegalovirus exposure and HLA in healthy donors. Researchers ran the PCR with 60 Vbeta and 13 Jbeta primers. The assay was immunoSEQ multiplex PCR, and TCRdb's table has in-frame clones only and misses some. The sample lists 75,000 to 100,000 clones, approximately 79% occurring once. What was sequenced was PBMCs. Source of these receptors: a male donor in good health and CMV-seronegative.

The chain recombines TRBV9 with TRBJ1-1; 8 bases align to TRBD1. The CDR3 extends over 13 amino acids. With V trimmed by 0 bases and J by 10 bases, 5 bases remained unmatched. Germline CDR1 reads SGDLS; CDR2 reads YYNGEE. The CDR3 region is CASSVGQGARAFF. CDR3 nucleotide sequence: TGTGCCAGCAGCGTAGGGCAGGGGGCGCGAGCTTTCTTT.

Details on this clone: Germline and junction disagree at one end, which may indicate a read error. DNA of the CDR3: TGTTCCAGCAGCATTACCGACTGGACAGGGTTAAACATTCAGTACTTC. This sequence encodes CSSSITDWTGLNIQYF. The rearrangement links TRBV7-9 to TRBJ2-4; TRBD1 matches at 8 bases. The CDR3 has 16 residues. Germline V CDR1 and CDR2: SEHNR, FQNEAQ (reference sequence). The entire variable domain, with the rest obtained from reference TRBV7-9 and TRBJ2-4, is as follows: DTGVSQNPRHKITKRGQNVTFRCDPISEHNRLYWYRQTLGQGPEFLTYFQNEAQLEKSRLLSDRFSAERPKGSFSTLEIQRTEQGDSAMYLCSSSITDWTGLNIQYFGAGTRLSVL.

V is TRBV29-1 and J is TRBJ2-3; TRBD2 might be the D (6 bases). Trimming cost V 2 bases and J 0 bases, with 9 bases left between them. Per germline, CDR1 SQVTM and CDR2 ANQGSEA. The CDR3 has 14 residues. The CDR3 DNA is TGCAGCGTTGAAATGGCGGGAAGCACAGATACGCAGTATTTT. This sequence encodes CSVEMAGSTDTQYF.

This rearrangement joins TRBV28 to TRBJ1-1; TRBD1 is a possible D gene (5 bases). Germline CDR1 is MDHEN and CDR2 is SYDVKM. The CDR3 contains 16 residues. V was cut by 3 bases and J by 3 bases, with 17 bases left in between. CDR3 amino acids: CASSFTFGGRDTEAFF. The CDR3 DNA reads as TGTGCCAGCAGTTTTACTTTCGGGGGGAGGGACACTGAAGCTTTCTTT.

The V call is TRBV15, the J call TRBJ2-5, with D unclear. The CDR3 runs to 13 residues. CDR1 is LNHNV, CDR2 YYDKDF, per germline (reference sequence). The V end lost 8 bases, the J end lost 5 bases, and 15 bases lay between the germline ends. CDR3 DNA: TGTGCCACCCGCCCCCCAGGCCGGGAGACCCAGTACTTC. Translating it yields CATRPPGRETQYF.

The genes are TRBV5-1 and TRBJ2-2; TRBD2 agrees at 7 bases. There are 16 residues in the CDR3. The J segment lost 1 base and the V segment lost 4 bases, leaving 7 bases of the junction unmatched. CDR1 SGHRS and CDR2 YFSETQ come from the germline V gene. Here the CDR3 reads CASSPTTSQNTGELFF. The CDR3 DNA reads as TGCGCCAGCAGCCCAACGACTAGCCAGAACACCGGGGAGCTGTTTTTT.

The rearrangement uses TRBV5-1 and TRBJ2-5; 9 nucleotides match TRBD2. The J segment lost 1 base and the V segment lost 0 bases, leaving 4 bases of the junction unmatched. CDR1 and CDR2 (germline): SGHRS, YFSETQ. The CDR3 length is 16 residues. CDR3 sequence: CASSLDGTSTQETQYF. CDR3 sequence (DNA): TGCGCCAGCAGCTTGGACGGGACTAGCACCCAAGAGACCCAGTACTTC.

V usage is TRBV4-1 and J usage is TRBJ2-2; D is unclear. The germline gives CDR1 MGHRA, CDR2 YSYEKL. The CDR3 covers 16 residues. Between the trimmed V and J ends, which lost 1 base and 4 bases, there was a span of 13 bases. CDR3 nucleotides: TGCGCCAGCAGCCAAGGTGGCGGATTGGGCACCGGGGAGCTGTTTTTT. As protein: CASSQGGGLGTGELFF.

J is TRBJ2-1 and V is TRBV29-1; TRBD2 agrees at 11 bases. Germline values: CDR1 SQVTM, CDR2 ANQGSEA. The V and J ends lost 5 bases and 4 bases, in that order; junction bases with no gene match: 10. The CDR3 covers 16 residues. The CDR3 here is CSVPTQGTSGYNEQFF. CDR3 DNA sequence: TGCAGCGTTCCAACTCAGGGGACTAGCGGATACAATGAGCAGTTCTTC.

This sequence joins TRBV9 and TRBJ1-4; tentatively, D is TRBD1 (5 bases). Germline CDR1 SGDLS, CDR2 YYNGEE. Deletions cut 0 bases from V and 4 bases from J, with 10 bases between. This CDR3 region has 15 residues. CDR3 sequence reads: CASSVGDRGNEKLFF. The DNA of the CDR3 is TGTGCCAGCAGCGTAGGGGATAGGGGTAATGAAAAACTGTTTTTT.

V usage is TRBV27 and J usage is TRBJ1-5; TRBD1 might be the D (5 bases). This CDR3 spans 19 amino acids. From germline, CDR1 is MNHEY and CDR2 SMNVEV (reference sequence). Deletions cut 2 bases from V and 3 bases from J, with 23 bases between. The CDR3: CASSLRGWSGRANNQPQHF. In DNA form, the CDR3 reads TGTGCCAGCAGTTTAAGAGGCTGGAGTGGCAGGGCCAACAATCAGCCCCAGCATTTT.

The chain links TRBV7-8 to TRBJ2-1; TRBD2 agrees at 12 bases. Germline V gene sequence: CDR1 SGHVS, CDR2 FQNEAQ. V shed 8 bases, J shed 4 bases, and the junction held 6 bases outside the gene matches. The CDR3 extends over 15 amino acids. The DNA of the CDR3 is TGTGCCAGCGGACTAGCGGGAATTGATTACAATGAGCAGTTCTTC. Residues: CASGLAGIDYNEQFF.

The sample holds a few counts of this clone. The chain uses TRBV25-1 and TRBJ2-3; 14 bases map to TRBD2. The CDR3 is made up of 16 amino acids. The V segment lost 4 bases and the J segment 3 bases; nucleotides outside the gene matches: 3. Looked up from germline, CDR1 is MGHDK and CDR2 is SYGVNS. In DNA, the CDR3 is TGTGCCAGCAGTGTCAGGACTAGCGGGAGGACAGATACGCAGTATTTT. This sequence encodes CASSVRTSGRTDTQYF.